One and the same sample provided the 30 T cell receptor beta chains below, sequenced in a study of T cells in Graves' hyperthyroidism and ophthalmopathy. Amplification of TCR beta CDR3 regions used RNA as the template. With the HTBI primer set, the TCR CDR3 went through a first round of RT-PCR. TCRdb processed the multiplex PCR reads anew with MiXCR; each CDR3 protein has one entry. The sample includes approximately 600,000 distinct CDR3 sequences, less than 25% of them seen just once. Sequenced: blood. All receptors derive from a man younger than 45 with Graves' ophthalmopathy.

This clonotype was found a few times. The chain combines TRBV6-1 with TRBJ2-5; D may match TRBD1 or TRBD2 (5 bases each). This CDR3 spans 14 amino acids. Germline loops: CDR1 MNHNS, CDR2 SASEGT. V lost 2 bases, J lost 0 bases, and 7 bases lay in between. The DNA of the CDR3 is TGTGCCAGCAGTGAATGGGGGTACCAAGAGACCCAGTACTTC. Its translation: CASSEWGYQETQYF.

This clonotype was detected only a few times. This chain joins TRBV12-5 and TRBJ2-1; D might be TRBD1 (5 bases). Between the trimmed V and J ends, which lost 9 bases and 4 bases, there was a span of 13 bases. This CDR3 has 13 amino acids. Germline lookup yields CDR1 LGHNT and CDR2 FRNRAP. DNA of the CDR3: TGTGCTAGAGGCGGTGGGGCGTACAATGAGCAGTTCTTC. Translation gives CARGGGAYNEQFF.

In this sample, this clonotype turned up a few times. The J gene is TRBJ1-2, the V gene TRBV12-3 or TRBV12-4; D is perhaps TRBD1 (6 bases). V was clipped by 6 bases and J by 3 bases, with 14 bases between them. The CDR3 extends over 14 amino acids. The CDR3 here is CASSKRQEDYGYTF. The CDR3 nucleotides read TGTGCCAGCAGCAAAAGACAGGAGGACTATGGCTACACCTTC.

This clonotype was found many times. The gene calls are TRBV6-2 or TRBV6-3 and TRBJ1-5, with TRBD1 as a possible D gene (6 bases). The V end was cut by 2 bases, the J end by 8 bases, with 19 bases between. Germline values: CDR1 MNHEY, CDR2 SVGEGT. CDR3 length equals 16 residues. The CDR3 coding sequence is TGTGCCAGCAGTTACAGGCGGACAGCCTTGGTTAAGCCCCAGCATTTT. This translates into CASSYRRTALVKPQHF.

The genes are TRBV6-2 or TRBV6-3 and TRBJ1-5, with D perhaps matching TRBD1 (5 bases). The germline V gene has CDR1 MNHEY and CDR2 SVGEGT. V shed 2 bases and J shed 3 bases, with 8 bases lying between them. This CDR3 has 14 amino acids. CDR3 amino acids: CASSYGGINQPQHF. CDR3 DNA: TGTGCCAGCAGTTACGGGGGGATCAATCAGCCCCAGCATTTT.

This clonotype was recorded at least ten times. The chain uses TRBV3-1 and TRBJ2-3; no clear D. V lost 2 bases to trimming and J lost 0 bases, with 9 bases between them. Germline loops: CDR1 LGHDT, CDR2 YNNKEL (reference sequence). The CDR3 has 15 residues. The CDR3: CASSQLARSTDTQYF. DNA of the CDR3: TGTGCCAGCAGCCAACTCGCGCGGAGCACAGATACGCAGTATTTT.

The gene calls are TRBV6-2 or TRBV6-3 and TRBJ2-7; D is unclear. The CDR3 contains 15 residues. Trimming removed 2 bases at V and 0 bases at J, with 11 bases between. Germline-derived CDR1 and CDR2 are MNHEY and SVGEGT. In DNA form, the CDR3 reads TGTGCCAGCAGTTACGGCTCAACATCCTCCTACGAGCAGTACTTC. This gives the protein CASSYGSTSSYEQYF.

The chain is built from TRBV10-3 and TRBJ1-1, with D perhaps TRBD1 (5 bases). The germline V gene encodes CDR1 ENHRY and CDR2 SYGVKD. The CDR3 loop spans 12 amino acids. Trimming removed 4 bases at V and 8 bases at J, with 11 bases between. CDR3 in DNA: TGTGCCATCAGTGCCCTCGGACAAGAAGCTTTCTTT. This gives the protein CAISALGQEAFF.

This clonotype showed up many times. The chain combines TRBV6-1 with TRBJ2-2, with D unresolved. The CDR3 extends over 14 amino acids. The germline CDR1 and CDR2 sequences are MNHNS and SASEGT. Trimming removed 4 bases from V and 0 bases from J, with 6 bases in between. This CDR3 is CASSATANTGELFF. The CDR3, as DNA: TGTGCCAGCAGTGCGACTGCGAACACCGGGGAGCTGTTTTTT.

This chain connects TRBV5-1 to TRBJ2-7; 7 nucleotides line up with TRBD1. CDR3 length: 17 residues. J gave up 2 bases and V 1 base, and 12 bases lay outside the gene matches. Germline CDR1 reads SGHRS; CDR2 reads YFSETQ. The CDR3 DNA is TGCGCCAGCAGCTTGTACACAGGGACAGAGGTTACCTACGAGCAGTACTTC. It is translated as CASSLYTGTEVTYEQYF. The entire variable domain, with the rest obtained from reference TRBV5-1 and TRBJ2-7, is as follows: KAGVTQTPRYLIKTRGQQVTLSCSPISGHRSVSWYQQTPGQGLQFLFEYFSETQRNKGNFPGRFSGRQFSNSRSEMNVSTLELGDSALYLCASSLYTGTEVTYEQYFGPGTRLTVT.

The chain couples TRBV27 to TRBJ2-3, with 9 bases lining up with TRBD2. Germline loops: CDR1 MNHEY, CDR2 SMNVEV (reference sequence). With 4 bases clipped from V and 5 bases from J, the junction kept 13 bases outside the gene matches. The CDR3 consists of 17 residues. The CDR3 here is CASSSGVAGAGLDTQYF. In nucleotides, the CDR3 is TGTGCCAGCAGTTCGGGGGTAGCGGGGGCTGGCCTAGATACGCAGTATTTT.

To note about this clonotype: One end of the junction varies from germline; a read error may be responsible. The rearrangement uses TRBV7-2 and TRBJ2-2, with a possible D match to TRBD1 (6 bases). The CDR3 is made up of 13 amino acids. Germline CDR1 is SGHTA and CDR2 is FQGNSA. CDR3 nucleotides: TGTGCCAGCAGAAGGGGGTACACCGGGGAGCTGTGTTTT. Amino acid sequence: CASRRGYTGELCF. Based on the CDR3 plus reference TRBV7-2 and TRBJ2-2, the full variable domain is GAGVSQSPSNKVTEKGKDVELRCDPISGHTALYWYRQSLGQGLEFLIYFQGNSAPDKSGLPSDRFSAERTGGSVSTLTIQRTQQEDSAVYLCASRRGYTGELCFGEGSRLTVL.

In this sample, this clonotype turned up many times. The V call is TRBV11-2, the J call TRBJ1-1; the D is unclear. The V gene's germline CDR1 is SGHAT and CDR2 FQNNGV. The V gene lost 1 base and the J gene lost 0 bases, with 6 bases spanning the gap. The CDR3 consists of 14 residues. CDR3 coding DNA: TGTGCCAGCAGCTTAGTAGATATGAACACTGAAGCTTTCTTT. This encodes CASSLVDMNTEAFF.

The CDR3 spells CASSAEYSNQPQHF. As DNA, the CDR3 is TGTGCCAGCAGTGCCGAATATAGCAATCAGCCCCAGCATTTT. This chain connects TRBV6-1 to TRBJ1-5; D unresolved. V shed 4 bases and J shed 0 bases, with 7 bases lying between them. The germline V gene has CDR1 MNHNS and CDR2 SASEGT. The CDR3 sequence is 14 residues long.

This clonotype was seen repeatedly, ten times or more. The CDR3 DNA reads as TGTGCCAGCAGCACCGACAGGGACACGGCCCGAGATAATGAAAAACTGTTTTTT. Translated: CASSTDRDTARDNEKLFF. The chain combines TRBV7-8 with TRBJ1-4; 7 bases are shared with TRBD1. With 5 bases clipped from V and 4 bases from J, the junction kept 16 bases outside the gene matches. The V gene's germline CDR1 is SGHVS and CDR2 FQNEAQ. The CDR3 runs to 18 residues.

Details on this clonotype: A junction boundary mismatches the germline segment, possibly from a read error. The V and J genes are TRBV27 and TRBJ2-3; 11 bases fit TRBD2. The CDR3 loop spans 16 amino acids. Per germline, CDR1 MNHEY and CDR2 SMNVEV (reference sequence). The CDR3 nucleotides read TGTGCCAGCAGCATCCCCGGGACTAGCGGCACAGATACGCGGTATTTT. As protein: CASSIPGTSGTDTRYF.

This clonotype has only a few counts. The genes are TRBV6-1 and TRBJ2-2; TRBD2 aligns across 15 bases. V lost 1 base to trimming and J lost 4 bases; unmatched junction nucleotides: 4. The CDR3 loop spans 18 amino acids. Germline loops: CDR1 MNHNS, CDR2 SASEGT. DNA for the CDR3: TGTGCCAGCAGTGAAGGGACTAGCGGGAGGGCAGGCACCGGGGAGCTGTTTTTT. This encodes CASSEGTSGRAGTGELFF.

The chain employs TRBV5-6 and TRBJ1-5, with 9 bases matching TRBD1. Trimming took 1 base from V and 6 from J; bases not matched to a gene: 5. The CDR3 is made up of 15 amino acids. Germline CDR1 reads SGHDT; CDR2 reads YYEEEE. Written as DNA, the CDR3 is TGTGCCAGCAGCTTGTTGGGACAGGGAGGTCAGCCCCAGCATTTT. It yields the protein CASSLLGQGGQPQHF.

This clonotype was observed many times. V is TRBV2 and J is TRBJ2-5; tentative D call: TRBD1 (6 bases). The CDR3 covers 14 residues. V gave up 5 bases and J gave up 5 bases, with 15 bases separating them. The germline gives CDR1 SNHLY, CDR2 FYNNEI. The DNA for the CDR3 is TGTGCCAGCAGTTACCTCAGGGGCGGGGAGACCCAGTACTTC. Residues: CASSYLRGGETQYF.

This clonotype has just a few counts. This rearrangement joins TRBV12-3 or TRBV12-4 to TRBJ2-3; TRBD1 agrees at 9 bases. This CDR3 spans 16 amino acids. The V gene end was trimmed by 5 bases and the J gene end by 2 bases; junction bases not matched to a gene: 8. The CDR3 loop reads CASSLPGQGITDTQYF. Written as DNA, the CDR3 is TGTGCCAGCAGTCTCCCGGGACAGGGTATCACAGATACGCAGTATTTT.

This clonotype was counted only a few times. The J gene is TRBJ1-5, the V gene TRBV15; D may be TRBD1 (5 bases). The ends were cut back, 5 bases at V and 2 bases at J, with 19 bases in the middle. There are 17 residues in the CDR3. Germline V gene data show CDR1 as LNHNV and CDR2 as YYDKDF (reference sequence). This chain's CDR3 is CATSASRDRRGNQPQHF. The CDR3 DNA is TGTGCCACCAGCGCATCCCGGGACCGACGGGGCAATCAGCCCCAGCATTTT.

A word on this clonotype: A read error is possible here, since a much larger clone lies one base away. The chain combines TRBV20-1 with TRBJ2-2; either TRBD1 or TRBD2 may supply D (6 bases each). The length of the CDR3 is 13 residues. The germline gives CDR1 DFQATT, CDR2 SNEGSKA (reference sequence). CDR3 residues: CSARARGQRELLF. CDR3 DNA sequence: TGCAGTGCTAGAGCCCGGGGGCAAAGGGAGCTGCTTTTT.

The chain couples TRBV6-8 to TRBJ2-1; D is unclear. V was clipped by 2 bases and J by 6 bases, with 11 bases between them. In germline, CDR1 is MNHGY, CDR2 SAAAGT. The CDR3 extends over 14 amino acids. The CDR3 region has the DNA TGTGCCAGCAGTTACCTGCCACTTCCCAATGAGCAGTTCTTC. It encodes CASSYLPLPNEQFF.

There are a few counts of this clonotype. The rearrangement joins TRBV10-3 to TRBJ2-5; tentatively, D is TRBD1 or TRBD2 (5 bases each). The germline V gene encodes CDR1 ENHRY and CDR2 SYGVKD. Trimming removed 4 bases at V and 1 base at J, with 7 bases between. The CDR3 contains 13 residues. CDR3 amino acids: CAISAGPQETQYF. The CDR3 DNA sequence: TGTGCCATCAGTGCGGGGCCCCAAGAGACCCAGTACTTC.

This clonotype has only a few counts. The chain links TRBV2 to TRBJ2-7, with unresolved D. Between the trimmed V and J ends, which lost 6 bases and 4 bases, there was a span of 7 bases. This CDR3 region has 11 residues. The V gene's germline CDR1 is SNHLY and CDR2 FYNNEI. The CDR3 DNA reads TGTGCCAGCAGGAATTATTACGAGCAGTACTTC. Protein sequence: CASRNYYEQYF. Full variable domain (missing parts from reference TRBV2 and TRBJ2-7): EPEVTQTPSHQVTQMGQEVILRCVPISNHLYFYWYRQILGQKVEFLVSFYNNEISEKSEIFDDQFSVERPDGSNFTLKIRSTKLEDSAMYFCASRNYYEQYFGPGTRLTVT.

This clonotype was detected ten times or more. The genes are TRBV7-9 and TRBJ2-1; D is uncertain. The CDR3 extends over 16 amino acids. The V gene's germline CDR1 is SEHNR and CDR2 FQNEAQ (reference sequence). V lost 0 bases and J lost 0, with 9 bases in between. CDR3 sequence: CASSLAWASSYNEQFF. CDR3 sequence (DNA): TGTGCCAGCAGCTTAGCGTGGGCAAGCTCCTACAATGAGCAGTTCTTC. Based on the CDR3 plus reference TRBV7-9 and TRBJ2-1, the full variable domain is DTGVSQNPRHKITKRGQNVTFRCDPISEHNRLYWYRQTLGQGPEFLTYFQNEAQLEKSRLLSDRFSAERPKGSFSTLEIQRTEQGDSAMYLCASSLAWASSYNEQFFGPGTRLTVL.

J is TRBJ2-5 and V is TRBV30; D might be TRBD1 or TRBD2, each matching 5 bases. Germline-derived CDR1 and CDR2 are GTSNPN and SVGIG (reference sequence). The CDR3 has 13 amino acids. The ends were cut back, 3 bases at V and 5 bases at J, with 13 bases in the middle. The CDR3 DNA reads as TGTGCCTGGAGCCCCGGGACCTGGGAGACCCAGTACTTC. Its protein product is CAWSPGTWETQYF.

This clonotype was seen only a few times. CDR3 in amino acids: CASSSATPGNEQFF. In nucleotides, the CDR3 is TGCGCCAGCAGTTCGGCCACCCCGGGGAATGAGCAGTTCTTC. The gene calls are TRBV5-1 and TRBJ2-1, with a weak D call TRBD2 (5 bases). The CDR3 loop spans 14 amino acids. Trimming cost V 5 bases and J 7 bases, with 16 bases left between them. CDR1 and CDR2 (germline): SGHRS, YFSETQ.

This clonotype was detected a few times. CDR3 residues: CSATSGSTDTQYF. In DNA, the CDR3 is TGCAGTGCCACTAGCGGGAGCACAGATACGCAGTATTTT. V gene TRBV20-1 combines with J gene TRBJ2-3; 9 bases map to TRBD2. The CDR3 covers 13 residues. Germline V gives CDR1 DFQATT, CDR2 SNEGSKA (reference sequence). The V segment lost 6 bases and the J segment 0 bases; nucleotides outside the gene matches: 1.

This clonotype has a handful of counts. As DNA, the CDR3 is TGCGCCAGCAGCTTGGGACCAGGTGGCAATCAGCCCCAGCATTTT. It codes for CASSLGPGGNQPQHF. This chain connects TRBV5-1 to TRBJ1-5; no reliable D call. Per the germline V gene, CDR1 is SGHRS and CDR2 is YFSETQ. Trimming took 0 bases from V and 2 from J, leaving 9 bases between them. The length of the CDR3 is 15 residues.